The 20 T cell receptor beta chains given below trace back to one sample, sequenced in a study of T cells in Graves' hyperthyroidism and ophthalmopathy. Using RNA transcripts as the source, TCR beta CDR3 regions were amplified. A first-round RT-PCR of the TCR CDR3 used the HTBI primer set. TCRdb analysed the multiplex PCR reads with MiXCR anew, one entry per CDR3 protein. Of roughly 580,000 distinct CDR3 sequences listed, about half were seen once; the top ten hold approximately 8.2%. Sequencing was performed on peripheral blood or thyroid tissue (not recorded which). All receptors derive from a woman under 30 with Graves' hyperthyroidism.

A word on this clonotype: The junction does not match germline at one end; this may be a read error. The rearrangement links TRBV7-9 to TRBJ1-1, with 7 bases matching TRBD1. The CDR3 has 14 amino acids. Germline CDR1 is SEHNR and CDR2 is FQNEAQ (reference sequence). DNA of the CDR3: TGCGCCAGCAGCCTATACAGGGGTGGTCTTGAAGCTTTCTTT. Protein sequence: CASSLYRGGLEAFF.

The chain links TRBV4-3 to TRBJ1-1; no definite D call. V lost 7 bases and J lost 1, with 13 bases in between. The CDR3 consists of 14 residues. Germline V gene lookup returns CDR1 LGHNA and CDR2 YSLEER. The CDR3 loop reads CASTTSPPNTEAFF. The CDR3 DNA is TGCGCCAGCACCACCTCTCCCCCGAACACTGAAGCTTTCTTT.

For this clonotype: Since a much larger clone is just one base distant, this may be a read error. CDR3 sequence reads: CAISGGPNQPQHF. CDR3 sequence (DNA): TGTGCCATCAGTGGGGGGCCAAATCAGCCCCAGCATTTT. The chain combines TRBV10-3 with TRBJ1-5, with D perhaps TRBD1 (6 bases). Per germline, CDR1 ENHRY and CDR2 SYGVKD. The CDR3 length is 13 residues. The V end was cut by 4 bases, the J end by 4 bases, with 8 bases between.

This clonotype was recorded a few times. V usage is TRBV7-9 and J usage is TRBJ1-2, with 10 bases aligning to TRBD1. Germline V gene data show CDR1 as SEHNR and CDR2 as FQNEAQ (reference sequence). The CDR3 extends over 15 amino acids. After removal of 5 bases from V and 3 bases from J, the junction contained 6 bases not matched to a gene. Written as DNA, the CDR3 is TGTGCCAGCAGCGCCGACAGGGGGCTGGACTATGGCTACACCTTC. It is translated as CASSADRGLDYGYTF.

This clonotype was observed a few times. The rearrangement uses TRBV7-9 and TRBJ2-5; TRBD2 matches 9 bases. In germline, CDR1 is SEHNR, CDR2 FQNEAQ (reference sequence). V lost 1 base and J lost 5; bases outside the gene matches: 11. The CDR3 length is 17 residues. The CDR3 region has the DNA TGTGCCAGCAGCTTAGTAGTAGCGGGAGTCTTGGTGGAGACCCAGTACTTC. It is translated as CASSLVVAGVLVETQYF.

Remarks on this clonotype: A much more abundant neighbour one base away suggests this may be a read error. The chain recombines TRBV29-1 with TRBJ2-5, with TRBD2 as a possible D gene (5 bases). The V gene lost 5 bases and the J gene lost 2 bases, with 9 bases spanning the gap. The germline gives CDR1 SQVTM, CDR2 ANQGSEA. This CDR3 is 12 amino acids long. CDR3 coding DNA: TGCAGCGTTTCCCGGGATCAAGAGACCCAGTACTTC. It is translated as CSVSRDQETQYF.

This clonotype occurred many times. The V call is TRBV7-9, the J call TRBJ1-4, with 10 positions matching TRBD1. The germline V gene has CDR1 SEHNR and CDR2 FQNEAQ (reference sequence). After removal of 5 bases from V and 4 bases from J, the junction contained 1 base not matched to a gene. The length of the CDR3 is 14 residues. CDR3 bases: TGTGCCAGCAGCCGGACAGGGGGTAATGAAAAACTGTTTTTT. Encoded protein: CASSRTGGNEKLFF.

CDR3 loop: CASSQDGWQPQHF. The CDR3 bases are TGTGCCAGCAGCCAAGATGGATGGCAGCCCCAGCATTTT. V usage is TRBV3-1 and J usage is TRBJ1-5, with unresolved D. The CDR3 is made up of 13 amino acids. The V gene's germline CDR1 is LGHDT and CDR2 YNNKEL (reference sequence). Trimming stripped 0 bases from V and 7 bases from J, with 7 bases between.

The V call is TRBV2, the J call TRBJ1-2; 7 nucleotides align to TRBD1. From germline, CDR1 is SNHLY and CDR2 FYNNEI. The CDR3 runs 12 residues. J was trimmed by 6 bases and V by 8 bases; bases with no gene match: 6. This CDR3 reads CASLGQGDGYTF. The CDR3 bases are TGTGCCAGCTTAGGGCAGGGGGATGGCTACACCTTC.

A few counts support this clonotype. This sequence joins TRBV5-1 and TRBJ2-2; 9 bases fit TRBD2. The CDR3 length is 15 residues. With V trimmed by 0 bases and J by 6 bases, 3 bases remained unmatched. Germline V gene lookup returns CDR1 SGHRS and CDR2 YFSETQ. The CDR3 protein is CASSLVIAGAGELFF. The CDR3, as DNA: TGCGCCAGCAGCTTGGTGATAGCGGGAGCCGGGGAGCTGTTTTTT.

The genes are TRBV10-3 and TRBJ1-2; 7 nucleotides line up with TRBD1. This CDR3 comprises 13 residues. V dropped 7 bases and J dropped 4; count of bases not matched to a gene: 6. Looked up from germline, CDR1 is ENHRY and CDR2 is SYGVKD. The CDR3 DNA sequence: TGTGCCATCAAGGAGGGGGCAGGCTATGGCTACACCTTC. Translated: CAIKEGAGYGYTF.

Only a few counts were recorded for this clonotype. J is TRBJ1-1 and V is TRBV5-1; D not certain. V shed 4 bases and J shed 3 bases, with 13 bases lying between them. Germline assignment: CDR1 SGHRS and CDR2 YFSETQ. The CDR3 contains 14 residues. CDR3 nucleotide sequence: TGCGCCAGCAGCGGCGACGCCTCCGACACTGAAGCTTTCTTT. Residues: CASSGDASDTEAFF.

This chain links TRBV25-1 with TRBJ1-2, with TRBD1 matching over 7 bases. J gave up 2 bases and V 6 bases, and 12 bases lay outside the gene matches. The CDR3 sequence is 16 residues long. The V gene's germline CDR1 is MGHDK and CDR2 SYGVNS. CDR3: CASRKGAGTVNYGYTF. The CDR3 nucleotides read TGTGCCAGCAGGAAGGGGGCCGGGACCGTGAACTATGGCTACACCTTC.

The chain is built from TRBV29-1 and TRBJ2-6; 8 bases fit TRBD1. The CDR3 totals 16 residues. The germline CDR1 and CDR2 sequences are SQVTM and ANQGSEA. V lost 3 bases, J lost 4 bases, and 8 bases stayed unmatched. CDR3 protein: CSVDVQGALGANVLTF. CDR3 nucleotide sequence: TGCAGCGTTGACGTCCAGGGGGCCTTGGGGGCCAACGTCCTGACTTTC.

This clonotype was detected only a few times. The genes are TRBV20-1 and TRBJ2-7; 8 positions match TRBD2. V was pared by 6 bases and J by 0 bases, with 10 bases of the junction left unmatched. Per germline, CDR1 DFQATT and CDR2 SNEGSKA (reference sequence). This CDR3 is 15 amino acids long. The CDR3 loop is CSATPRSGSSYEQYF. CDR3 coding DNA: TGCAGTGCCACACCAAGGAGCGGGAGCTCCTACGAGCAGTACTTC.

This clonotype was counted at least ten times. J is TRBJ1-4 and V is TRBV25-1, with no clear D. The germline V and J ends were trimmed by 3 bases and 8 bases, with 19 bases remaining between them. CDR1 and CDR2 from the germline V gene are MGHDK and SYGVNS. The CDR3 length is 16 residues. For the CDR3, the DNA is TGTGCCAGCAGTGATCTCCTCCGTCAGAACAGCGAAAAACTGTTTTTT. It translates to CASSDLLRQNSEKLFF.

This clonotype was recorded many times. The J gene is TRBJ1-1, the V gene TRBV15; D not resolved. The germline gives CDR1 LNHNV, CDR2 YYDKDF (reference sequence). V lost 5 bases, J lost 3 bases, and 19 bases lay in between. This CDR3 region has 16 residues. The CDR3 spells CATSPRPGWRDTEAFF. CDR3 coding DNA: TGTGCCACCAGCCCACGGCCGGGATGGAGGGACACTGAAGCTTTCTTT.

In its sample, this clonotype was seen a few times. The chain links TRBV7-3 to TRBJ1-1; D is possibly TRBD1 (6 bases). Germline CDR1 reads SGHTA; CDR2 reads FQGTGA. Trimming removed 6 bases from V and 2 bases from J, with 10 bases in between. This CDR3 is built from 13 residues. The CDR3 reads CASREDSNTEAFF. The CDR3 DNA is TGTGCCAGCAGAGAGGACAGTAACACTGAAGCTTTCTTT.

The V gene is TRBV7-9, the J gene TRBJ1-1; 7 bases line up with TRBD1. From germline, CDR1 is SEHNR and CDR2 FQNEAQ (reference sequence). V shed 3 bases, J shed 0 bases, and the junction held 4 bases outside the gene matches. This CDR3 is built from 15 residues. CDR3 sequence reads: CASSFSTGLNTEAFF. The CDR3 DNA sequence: TGTGCCAGCAGCTTCTCGACAGGGCTGAACACTGAAGCTTTCTTT.

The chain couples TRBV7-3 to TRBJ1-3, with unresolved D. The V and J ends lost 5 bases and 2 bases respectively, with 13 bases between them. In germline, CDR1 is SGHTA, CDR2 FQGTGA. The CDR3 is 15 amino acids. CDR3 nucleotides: TGTGCCAGCAGCCCCGCGGGTGGGCCTGGAAACACCATATATTTT. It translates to CASSPAGGPGNTIYF.